This T cell receptor (beta chain) was sequenced during a study of blood T cell repertoires in COVID-19. Whole-study context: Whether acute or convalescent, the COVID-19 samples came from the United States, Italy and Spain. PBMCs, B-cell-depleted T cells, or T cells provided the cDNA or gDNA that made up the material.

This CDR3 region has 14 residues. Germline V CDR1 and CDR2: SEHNR, FQNEAQ (reference sequence). V was cut by 4 bases and J by 6 bases, with 12 bases left in between. Per the authors' pipeline: Amplification of reference gene primers was used by the study to estimate nucleated cell counts. The protocol was immunoSEQ multiplex PCR, while the TCRdb copy is restricted to in-frame clones and leaves out a portion. V and J calls plus clone size are reproduced from that table; the DNA served to infer D and trimming. The table lists roughly 100,000 clones, 70% to 90% of them singletons. This clone has only a few counts.

The sample was peripheral blood. The clonotype was recovered from a middle-aged man with active COVID-19. J is TRBJ2-2 and V is TRBV7-9, with D tentatively TRBD1 (6 bases). CDR3 sequence: CASSSQGISGELFF. Here the CDR3 DNA reads TGTGCCAGCAGCTCACAGGGAATTTCCGGGGAGCTGTTTTTT.